This T cell receptor (beta chain) appears in the sequencing data of a study of CD8 T cells in ankylosing spondylitis. A note on this clonotype: Its specificity is unknown.

Germline CDR1 reads MNHNS; CDR2 reads SASEGT. The CDR3 runs 16 residues. J gave up 8 bases and V 0 bases, and 11 bases lay outside the gene matches. Using quantitative 5'-RACE with molecular barcodes, the authors made TCR beta libraries. Via MiXCR, TCRdb re-called the 5' RACE reads, giving one row per CDR3 protein. This sample carries approximately 300,000 distinct CDR3 sequences, under 8.5% of them seen once, and the ten largest clones take roughly 15%. Study conclusions and caveats: Blood of patients with ankylosing spondylitis appeared to be characterized by a TCR beta motif of several highly homologous variants. Reactive arthritis synovial fluid and blood previously showed some of these motif variants. Clones tied to disease were said to be significantly enriched in matched ankylosing spondylitis synovial fluid.

The chain couples TRBV6-1 to TRBJ1-2; 8 positions match TRBD1. The clonotype originates from a male donor with ankylosing spondylitis. Material for sequencing was blood, either unsorted or a sorted T cell fraction (not recorded which). CDR3 sequence reads: CASSEAVGQVARGYTF. The CDR3 DNA is TGTGCCAGCAGTGAAGCGGTGGGACAGGTGGCCCGCGGCTACACCTTC.